One and the same sample provided the 9 T cell receptor beta chains below, sequenced in a study of immune heterogeneity within non-small cell lung tumors. Bulk tumor gDNA, roughly 600 ng per sample, served as the TCR template. Several biopsies per primary tumor, spaced far apart, were taken during surgery. Curative operations were performed on patients who had untreated, newly diagnosed non-small cell lung cancer. Multiplex PCR amplified the TCR beta CDR3 region. Its first round ran for around 11 cycles with 32 V and 13 J primers. Each CDR3 protein gets one entry after TCRdb re-called the multiplex PCR reads with MiXCR. The sample lists roughly 15,000 distinct CDR3 sequences, 28% seen once, with about 5.2% in the top ten. Sequencing was done on a sample of lung tumor tissue. These receptors came from a man aged 40-50 years with non-small cell lung cancer.

To note about this clonotype: Just one base apart from a much larger clone, this may be a read error. This chain joins TRBV19 and TRBJ1-5; D is unclear. Germline CDR1 and CDR2: LNHDA and SQIVND (reference sequence). CDR3 size: 13 residues. Here the CDR3 DNA reads TGTTCCAGTTCTGGACGGCAAAATCAGCCCCAGCATTTT. Encoded protein: CSSSGRQNQPQHF.

The chain links TRBV6-2 or TRBV6-3 to TRBJ2-1, with 8 nucleotides matching TRBD2. V was clipped by 0 bases and J by 4 bases; unmatched bases: 2. The CDR3 runs to 15 residues. Germline lookup yields CDR1 MNHEY and CDR2 SVGEGT. The CDR3, as DNA: TGTGCCAGCAGTTACTCGCGGGGGGCGTACAATGAGCAGTTCTTC. It translates to CASSYSRGAYNEQFF.

This clonotype was found a few times. This chain joins TRBV6-2 or TRBV6-3 and TRBJ2-1, with 12 bases aligning to TRBD2. With 5 bases clipped from V and 6 bases from J, the junction kept 2 bases outside the gene matches. CDR1 and CDR2 from the germline V gene are MNHEY and SVGEGT. The CDR3 is made up of 14 amino acids. CDR3 DNA sequence: TGTGCCAGCAGTACTAGCGGGAGGTTCAATGAGCAGTTCTTC. Encoded protein: CASSTSGRFNEQFF.

By its share, this clonotype is medium-sized. The rearrangement links TRBV12-3 or TRBV12-4 to TRBJ2-7; 10 nucleotides align to TRBD2. The CDR3 contains 14 residues. V was pared by 6 bases and J by 2 bases, with 4 bases of the junction left unmatched. The CDR3, as DNA: TGTGCCAGCAGCCCTAGCGGGAGCGCCTACGAGCAGTACTTC. Translated: CASSPSGSAYEQYF.

To note about this clonotype: It may be a read error: a sequence one base away is much more abundant. Likely a read error: the CDR3 ends without its conserved phenylalanine or tryptophan. The CDR3 region is CSASPSSTYGYTL. The CDR3 DNA is TGCAGTGCTAGCCCCAGCAGCACATATGGCTACACCCTC. The V gene is TRBV20-1, the J gene TRBJ1-2; D call uncertain. V lost 3 bases and J lost 5, with 13 bases in between. The CDR3 spans 13 residues. Germline V gene lookup returns CDR1 DFQATT and CDR2 SNEGSKA (reference sequence).

This clonotype was seen only once. This may come from a read error, since a much larger clone is one base off. This chain links TRBV9 with TRBJ1-2; D is uncertain. The CDR3 totals 12 residues. The germline gives CDR1 SGDLS, CDR2 YYNGEE. The V gene lost 0 bases and the J gene lost 8 bases, with 8 bases spanning the gap. The CDR3 sequence is CASSVDEAGYTF. The CDR3 nucleotides read TGTGCCAGCAGCGTAGACGAGGCGGGCTACACCTTC.

In its sample, this clonotype was seen many times. J is TRBJ2-7 and V is TRBV28, with TRBD2 identical over 12 bases. V was clipped by 9 bases and J by 3 bases; unmatched bases: 18. The CDR3 is 18 amino acids. Germline lookup yields CDR1 MDHEN and CDR2 SYDVKM. DNA of the CDR3: TGTGCCAGTACCCCAACCGGGACTAGCGGGCTGGCTCTCTACGAGCAGTACTTC. This codes for CASTPTGTSGLALYEQYF.

In its sample, this clonotype is medium-sized (0.01 to 0.1%). The V gene is TRBV12-5, the J gene TRBJ2-3, with TRBD1 identical over 10 bases. The CDR3 consists of 15 residues. The germline gives CDR1 LGHNT, CDR2 FRNRAP. V was clipped by 6 bases and J by 4 bases; unmatched bases: 7. In nucleotides, the CDR3 is TGTGCTAGTGGGTCCGGGACAGGGGAAGCAGATACGCAGTATTTT. Protein product: CASGSGTGEADTQYF.

With respect to this clonotype: It may be a read error: a sequence one base away is much more abundant. This chain links TRBV2 with TRBJ2-1; TRBD1 matches at 9 bases. Germline values: CDR1 SNHLY, CDR2 FYNNEI. The CDR3 sequence is 14 residues long. The ends lost 4 bases at V and 6 bases at J; junction bases unmatched: 4. In nucleotides, the CDR3 is TGTGCCAGCAGTGCCCGGGACAGGGCCAATGAGCAGTTCTTC. Protein: CASSARDRANEQFF.